This T cell receptor (beta chain) was profiled in a study of shared clonotypes between healthy human individuals. The study's findings and limits: Rarefaction curves obtained for sorted subsets showed sequencing incomplete despite large depth. A few donors shared around 5.1% of their naive CD4 clonotypes. Naive subsets tended to show greater estimated richness than memory subsets.

Turning to this clone: Its antigen is not identified.

The CDR3 is made up of 14 amino acids. The germline gives CDR1 SNHLY, CDR2 FYNNEI. Trimming cost V 5 bases and J 0 bases, with 8 bases left between them. Deep-level assay runs were performed. Clones were read by immunoSEQ multiplex PCR, and TCRdb kept only the in-frame ones, dropping some. The table shows hundreds of thousands of clones, with 90% to 97% occurring only once. The TCR comes from a woman aged 25-40 years in good health. J is TRBJ2-1 and V is TRBV2, with D unclear. Specimen: naive CD4+ T cells sorted from blood. The subset here: CD45RA+ positively selected. The CDR3 is CASSLESSYNEQFF. The CDR3 DNA reads as TGTGCCAGCAGTCTCGAGAGCTCCTACAATGAGCAGTTCTTC.